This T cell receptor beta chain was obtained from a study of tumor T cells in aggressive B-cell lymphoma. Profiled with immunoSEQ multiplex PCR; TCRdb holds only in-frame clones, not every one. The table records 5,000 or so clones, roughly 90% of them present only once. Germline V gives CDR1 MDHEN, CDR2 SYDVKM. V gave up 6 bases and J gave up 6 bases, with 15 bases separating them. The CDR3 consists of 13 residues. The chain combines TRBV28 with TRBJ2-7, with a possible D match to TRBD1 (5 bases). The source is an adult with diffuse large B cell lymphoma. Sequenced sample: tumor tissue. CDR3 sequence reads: CASRPLDNSEQYF. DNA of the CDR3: TGTGCCAGCAGACCCCTGGACAATAGCGAGCAGTACTTC.